This TCR beta chain was recovered during a study of patients and donors after allogeneic stem cell transplantation (dated by TCRdb to 2020 to 2022). This clonotype appeared many times. Its antigen is unknown. There are no base qualities to consult, and no much larger clone falls within one base. The method behind the library was RT-PCR. Reads for this sample came from a NextSeq 550. In TCRdb, the public reads were trimmed at Q25 with fastp and aligned with MiXCR, with productive beta chains retained. Rows are unified per CDR3 protein, each entry keeping the most common DNA and genes. The sample table lists about 25,000 distinct CDR3 sequences, about 8% of them with a count of one. Approximately 48% of the sample is taken by the ten largest. Trimming removed 2 bases from V and 4 bases from J, leaving 7 bases between the germline ends. The CDR3 runs 13 residues from the cysteine to the phenylalanine. Only the CDR3 portion is preserved as DNA: 39 bases, with reading frame beginning at the first base. The germline V gene (reference sequence) provides CDR1 SEHNR and CDR2 FQNEAQ.

The specimen sequenced was blood, either unsorted or a sorted T cell fraction (not recorded which). The receptor's source is a human donor who was either an allogeneic HSCT recipient or a stem cell or donor lymphocyte infusion donor (not recorded which). It is not recorded whose cells these are; they may come from a transplant donor. This chain joins TRBV7-9 to TRBJ2-3; the D gene is unclear. The DNA reads as follows: TGTGCCAGCAGCTTATATGGGGCAGATACGCAGTATTTT. Translated, this gives CASSLYGADTQYF.